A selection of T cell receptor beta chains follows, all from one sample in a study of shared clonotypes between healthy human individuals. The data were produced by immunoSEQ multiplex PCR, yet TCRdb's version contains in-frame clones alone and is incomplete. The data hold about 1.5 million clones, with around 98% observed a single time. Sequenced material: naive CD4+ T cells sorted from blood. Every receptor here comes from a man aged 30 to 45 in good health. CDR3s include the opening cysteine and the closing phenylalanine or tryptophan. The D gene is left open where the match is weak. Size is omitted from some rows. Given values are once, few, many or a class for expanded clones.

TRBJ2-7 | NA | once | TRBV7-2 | CASSLAHGTPSYEQYF | TGTGCCAGCAGCCTCGCCCATGGGACTCCTTCCTACGAGCAGTACTTC
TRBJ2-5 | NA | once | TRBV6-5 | CASNIRSQETQYF | TGTGCCAGCAATATCAGGAGCCAAGAGACCCAGTACTTC
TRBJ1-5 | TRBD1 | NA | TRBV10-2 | CASRPQGVSNQPQHF | TGCGCCAGCAGACCTCAGGGGGTCAGCAATCAGCCCCAGCATTTT
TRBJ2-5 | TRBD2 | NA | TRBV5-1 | CASSSGLAGVEETQYF | TGCGCCAGCAGCAGTGGACTAGCGGGAGTAGAAGAGACCCAGTACTTC
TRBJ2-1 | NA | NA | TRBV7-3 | CASSSSVSLSYNEQFF | TGTGCCAGCAGCTCTAGCGTATCACTTTCTTACAATGAGCAGTTCTTC
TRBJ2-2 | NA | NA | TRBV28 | CASSLLRNRGPNTGELFF | TGTGCCAGCAGTTTATTGCGTAACCGGGGACCGAACACCGGGGAGCTGTTTTTT
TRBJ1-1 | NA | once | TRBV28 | CASSEIRGVLAEAFF | TGTGCCAGCAGTGAAATCAGGGGAGTTCTCGCTGAAGCTTTCTTT
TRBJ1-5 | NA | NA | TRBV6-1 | CASGGGNQPQHF | TGTGCCAGCGGGGGCGGCAATCAGCCCCAGCATTTT
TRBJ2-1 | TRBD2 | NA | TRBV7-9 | CASSLTSGTRFF | TGTGCCAGCAGCTTAACTAGCGGAACACGGTTCTTC
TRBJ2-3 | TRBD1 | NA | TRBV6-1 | CASRTGGSLDTQYF | TGTGCCAGCAGGACAGGGGGCTCTTTAGATACGCAGTATTTT
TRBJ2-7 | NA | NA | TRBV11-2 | CASSLELLPSNEQYF | TGTGCCAGCAGCTTAGAACTACTACCTAGCAACGAGCAGTACTTC
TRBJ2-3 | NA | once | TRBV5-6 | CATGTSTDTQYF | TGTGCCACTGGTACCAGCACAGATACGCAGTATTTT
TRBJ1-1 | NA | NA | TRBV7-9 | CASSFSGGSTEAFF | TGTGCCAGCAGCTTTTCGGGAGGCAGCACTGAAGCTTTCTTT
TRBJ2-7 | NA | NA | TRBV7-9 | CASSLIGKPDSYEQYF | TGTGCCAGCAGCTTAATTGGGAAGCCTGACTCCTACGAGCAGTACTTC
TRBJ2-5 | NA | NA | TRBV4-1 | CASSQGYYQKGETQYF | TGCGCCAGCAGCCAAGGGTATTACCAGAAGGGAGAGACCCAGTACTTC
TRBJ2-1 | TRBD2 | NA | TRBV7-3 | CASSLAPGGRVDEQFF | TGTGCCAGCAGTTTAGCCCCCGGCGGGAGGGTAGATGAGCAGTTCTTC
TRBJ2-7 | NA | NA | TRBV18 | CASSRGKASYEQYF | TGTGCCAGCTCGCGAGGGAAGGCGTCCTACGAGCAGTACTTC
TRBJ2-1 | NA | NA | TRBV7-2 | CASSPGQYNEQFF | TGTGCCAGCAGCCCAGGACAGTACAATGAGCAGTTCTTC
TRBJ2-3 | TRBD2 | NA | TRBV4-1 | CASSQDGAGAITDTQYF | TGCGCCAGCAGCCAAGATGGGGCGGGAGCTATAACAGATACGCAGTATTTT
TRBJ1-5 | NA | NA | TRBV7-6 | CASSLAVNQPQHF | TGTGCCAGCAGCTTAGCCGTAAATCAGCCCCAGCATTTT
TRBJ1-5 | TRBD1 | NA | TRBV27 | CATRQGPHSNQPQHF | TGTGCCACCAGACAGGGTCCCCATAGCAATCAGCCCCAGCATTTT
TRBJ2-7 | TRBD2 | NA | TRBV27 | CASSPRLAGVPYEQYF | TGTGCCAGCAGTCCCAGACTAGCGGGAGTCCCCTACGAGCAGTACTTC
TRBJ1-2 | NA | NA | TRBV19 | CASSKLTGGNNYGYTF | TGTGCCAGTAGTAAATTGACAGGAGGCAATAACTATGGCTACACCTTC
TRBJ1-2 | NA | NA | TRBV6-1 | CASSVGLPRGYTF | TGTGCCAGCAGTGTCGGGCTCCCGAGGGGCTACACCTTC
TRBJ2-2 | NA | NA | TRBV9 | CASSVGSGELFF | TGTGCCAGCAGCGTCGGTTCCGGGGAGCTGTTTTTT
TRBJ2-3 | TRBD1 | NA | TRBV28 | CASSSTRGRVDTQYF | TGTGCCAGCAGTTCTACCAGGGGGCGCGTAGATACGCAGTATTTT
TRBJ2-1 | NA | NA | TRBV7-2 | CASSQGSGYNEQFF | TGTGCCAGCAGCCAGGGCAGCGGTTACAATGAGCAGTTCTTC
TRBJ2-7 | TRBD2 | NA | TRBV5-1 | CASSSMGLAGGPGYEQYF | TGCGCCAGCAGCTCGATGGGACTAGCGGGAGGGCCGGGCTACGAGCAGTACTTC
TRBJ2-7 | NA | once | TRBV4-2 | CASSQDRSGRGAYEQYF | TGTGCCAGCAGCCAAGATCGATCGGGCAGGGGAGCCTACGAGCAGTACTTC
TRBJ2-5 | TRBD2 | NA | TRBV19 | CASSTPSGNQETQYF | TGTGCCAGTAGTACCCCTAGCGGAAACCAAGAGACCCAGTACTTC
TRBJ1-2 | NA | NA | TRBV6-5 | CATLGGTYGYTF | TGTGCCACCCTGGGGGGTACCTATGGCTACACCTTC
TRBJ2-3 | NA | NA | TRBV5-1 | CASSLIPSGTDTQYF | TGCGCCAGCAGCTTGATTCCTAGCGGCACAGATACGCAGTATTTT
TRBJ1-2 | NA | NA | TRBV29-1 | CSVESVVPTSNYGYTF | TGCAGCGTTGAGTCCGTAGTGCCTACGTCTAACTATGGCTACACCTTC
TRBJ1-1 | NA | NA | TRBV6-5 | CASSWVLPNTEAFF | TGTGCCAGCAGTTGGGTCCTTCCGAACACTGAAGCTTTCTTT
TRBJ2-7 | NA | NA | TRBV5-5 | CASSAPGRMTYEQYF | TGTGCCAGCAGCGCACCGGGACGGATGACCTACGAGCAGTACTTC
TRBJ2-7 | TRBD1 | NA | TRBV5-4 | CASSSKQGPLGEQYF | TGTGCCAGCAGCTCAAAACAGGGGCCCCTTGGCGAGCAGTACTTC
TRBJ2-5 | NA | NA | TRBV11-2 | CASSLDPQAETQYF | TGTGCCAGCAGCTTAGATCCCCAAGCCGAGACCCAGTACTTC
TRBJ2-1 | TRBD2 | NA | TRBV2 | CASRRTSAKYNEQFF | TGTGCCAGCAGGCGGACTAGCGCGAAGTACAATGAGCAGTTCTTC
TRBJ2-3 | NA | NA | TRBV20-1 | CSAKNGVTQYF | TGCAGTGCTAAGAATGGGGTTACGCAGTATTTT
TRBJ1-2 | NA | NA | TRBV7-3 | CASSLIGGQNYGYTF | TGTGCCAGCAGCTTAATCGGCGGCCAGAACTATGGCTACACCTTC
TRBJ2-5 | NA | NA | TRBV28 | CASSFLGDAQETQYF | TGTGCCAGCAGTTTTTTGGGGGATGCTCAAGAGACCCAGTACTTC
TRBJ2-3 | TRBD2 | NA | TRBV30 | CAWSLGLGHKSRADTQYF | TGTGCCTGGAGTCTGGGACTAGGTCATAAGAGCAGGGCAGATACGCAGTATTTT
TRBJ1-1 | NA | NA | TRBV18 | CASSMGGLNTEAFF | TGTGCCAGCTCAATGGGGGGCTTGAACACTGAAGCTTTCTTT
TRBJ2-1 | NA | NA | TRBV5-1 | CASSSETVLVGLFF | TGCGCCAGCAGCTCTGAAACTGTATTAGTTGGTCTGTTCTTC
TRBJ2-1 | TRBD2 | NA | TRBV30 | CAWIPLISGRAHPYNEQFF | TGTGCCTGGATCCCCCTGATTAGCGGGAGGGCCCATCCCTACAATGAGCAGTTCTTC
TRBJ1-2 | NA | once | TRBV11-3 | CASTLGRADALIGYTF | TGTGCCAGCACCCTGGGCAGAGCCGATGCTCTTATCGGCTACACCTTC
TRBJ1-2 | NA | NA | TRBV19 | CASSLRPGTSDGYTF | TGTGCCAGTAGTCTGCGGCCGGGAACTTCCGATGGCTACACCTTC
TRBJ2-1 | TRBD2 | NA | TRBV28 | CASTMTSGPYNEQFF | TGTGCCAGCACCATGACTAGCGGCCCTTACAATGAGCAGTTCTTC
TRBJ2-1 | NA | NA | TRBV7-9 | CASSGGGAYNEQFF | TGTGCCAGCAGCGGGGGAGGAGCCTACAATGAGCAGTTCTTC
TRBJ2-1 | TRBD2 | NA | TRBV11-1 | CASRRKREDSYNEQFF | TGTGCCAGCAGAAGAAAGCGGGAGGACTCCTACAATGAGCAGTTCTTC
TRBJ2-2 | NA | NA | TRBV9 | CASSARGNTGELFF | TGTGCCAGCAGCGCAAGAGGTAACACCGGGGAGCTGTTTTTT
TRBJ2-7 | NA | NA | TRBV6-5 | CASRRYEQYF | TGTGCCAGCAGACGCTACGAGCAGTACTTC
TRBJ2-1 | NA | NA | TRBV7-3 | CASSGSGGHYNEQFF | TGTGCCAGCAGCGGGAGTGGCGGGCACTACAATGAGCAGTTCTTC
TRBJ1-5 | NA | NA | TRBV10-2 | CASSDRDRQPQHF | TGCGCCAGCAGTGACAGGGACCGTCAGCCCCAGCATTTT
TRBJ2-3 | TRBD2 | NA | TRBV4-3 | CASSQDTTSGRNTQYF | TGCGCCAGCAGCCAAGATACGACTAGCGGGAGGAATACGCAGTATTTT
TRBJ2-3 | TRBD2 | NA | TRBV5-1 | CASSSEPGLAGGGDTQYF | TGCGCCAGCAGCTCTGAGCCGGGACTAGCGGGAGGAGGGGATACGCAGTATTTT
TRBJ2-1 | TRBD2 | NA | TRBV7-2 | CASSLRAGGGYEQFF | TGTGCCAGCAGCCTCCGGGCGGGAGGGGGCTATGAGCAGTTCTTC